This TCR beta chain was sequenced during a study of technical replicates of blood from a few donors. Generated by immunoSEQ multiplex PCR, the TCRdb table keeps only in-frame clones and is missing some. The repertoire has some 71,000 clones, approximately 96% of them found once; the top ten carry roughly 0.3%. Trimming took 6 bases from V and 3 from J; bases not matched to a gene: 11. Germline V gene sequence: CDR1 LNHDA, CDR2 SQIVND (reference sequence). The CDR3 has 16 amino acids. This clone was found once. This rearrangement joins TRBV19 to TRBJ2-3; 8 bases match TRBD1. The receptor was isolated from a human donor in good health. Sequenced: T cells isolated from PBMCs. The CDR3: CASRGSARGRTDTQYF. The CDR3 DNA is TGTGCCAGTAGAGGTTCGGCCAGGGGGCGAACAGATACGCAGTATTTT.